The following is a T cell receptor beta chain sequence with its context. No antigen is known for it. The CDR3 covers 14 residues. The germline V gene has CDR1 DFQATT and CDR2 SNEGSKA (reference sequence). Trimming stripped 3 bases from V and 14 bases from J, with 20 bases between. These data belong to a study of identical twins. Overall study findings and caveats: Among out-of-frame alpha sequences shared by twins, low generation probability occurred in excess. Invariant MAIT and iNKT cells are populations that could partly confound zero-insertion analyses. Excess twin sharing in beta out-of-frame sequences was weaker.

Each donor was a healthy Caucasian. TCRdb recomputed calls from the 5' RACE reads with MiXCR, one row per CDR3 protein. This sample has 450,000 to 500,000 distinct CDR3 sequences; 14% occur once, and the top ten carry approximately 0.9%. The sample was also reused in another study, on yellow fever vaccine responses in identical twins.

This sequence was found in a woman aged 18-35 years in good health. The source material was CD4+ T cells sorted from blood. This chain joins TRBV20-1 and TRBJ1-6; D not resolved. The CDR3 spells CSASFIGSRLSLHF. The DNA of the CDR3 is TGCAGTGCTAGTTTCATAGGGTCCCGGTTATCCCTCCACTTT.